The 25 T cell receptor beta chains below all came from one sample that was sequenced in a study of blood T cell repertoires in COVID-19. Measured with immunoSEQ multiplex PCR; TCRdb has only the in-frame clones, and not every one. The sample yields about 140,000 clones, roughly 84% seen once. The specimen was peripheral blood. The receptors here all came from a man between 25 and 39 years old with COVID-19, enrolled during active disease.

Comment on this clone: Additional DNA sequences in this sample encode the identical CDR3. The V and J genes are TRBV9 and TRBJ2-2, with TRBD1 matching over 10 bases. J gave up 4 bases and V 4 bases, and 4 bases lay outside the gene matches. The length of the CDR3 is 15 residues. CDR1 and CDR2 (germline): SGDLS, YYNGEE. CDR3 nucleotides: TGTGCCAGCAGCCCACGGACAGGGGGCACCGGGGAGCTGTTTTTT. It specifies CASSPRTGGTGELFF. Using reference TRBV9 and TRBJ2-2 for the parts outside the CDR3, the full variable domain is DSGVTQTPKHLITATGQRVTLRCSPRSGDLSVYWYQQSLDQGLQFLIQYYNGEERAKGNILERFSAQQFPDLHSELNLSSLELGDSALYFCASSPRTGGTGELFFGEGSRLTVL.

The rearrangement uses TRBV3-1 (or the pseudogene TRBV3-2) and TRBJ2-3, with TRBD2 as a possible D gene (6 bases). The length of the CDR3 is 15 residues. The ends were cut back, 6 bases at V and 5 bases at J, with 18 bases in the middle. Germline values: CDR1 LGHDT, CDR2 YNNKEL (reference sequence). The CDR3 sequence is CASSPSREQGDTQYF. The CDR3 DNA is TGTGCCAGCAGTCCTTCCCGGGAGCAGGGAGATACGCAGTATTTT.

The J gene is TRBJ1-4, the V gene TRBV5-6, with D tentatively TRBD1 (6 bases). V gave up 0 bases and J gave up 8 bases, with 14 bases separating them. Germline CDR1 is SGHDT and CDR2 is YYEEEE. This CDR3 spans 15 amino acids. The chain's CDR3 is CASSLARGAGEKLFF. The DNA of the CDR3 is TGTGCCAGCAGCTTGGCACGGGGGGCCGGGGAAAAACTGTTTTTT.

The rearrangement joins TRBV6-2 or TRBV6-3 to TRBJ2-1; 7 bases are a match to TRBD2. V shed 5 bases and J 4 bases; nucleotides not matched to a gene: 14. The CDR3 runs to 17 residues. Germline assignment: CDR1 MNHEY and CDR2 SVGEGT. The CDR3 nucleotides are TGTGCCAGCAGTGCGAACGATCTAGCGGCAGTTTACAATGAGCAGTTCTTC. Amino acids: CASSANDLAAVYNEQFF.

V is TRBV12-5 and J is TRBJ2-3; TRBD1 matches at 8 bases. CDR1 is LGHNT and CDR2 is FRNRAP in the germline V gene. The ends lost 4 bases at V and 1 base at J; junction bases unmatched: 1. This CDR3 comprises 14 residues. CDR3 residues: CASGSGQGTDTQYF. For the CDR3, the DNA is TGTGCTAGTGGTTCGGGACAGGGCACAGATACGCAGTATTTT.

In DNA, the CDR3 is TGTGCCAGCAGTCGGACTAGCGGGAGGGCCAATGAGCAGTTCTTC. Residues: CASSRTSGRANEQFF. This sequence joins TRBV2 and TRBJ2-1, with 15 nucleotides matching TRBD2. V was pared by 5 bases and J by 6 bases, with 2 bases of the junction left unmatched. The CDR3 spans 15 residues. Per germline, CDR1 SNHLY and CDR2 FYNNEI.

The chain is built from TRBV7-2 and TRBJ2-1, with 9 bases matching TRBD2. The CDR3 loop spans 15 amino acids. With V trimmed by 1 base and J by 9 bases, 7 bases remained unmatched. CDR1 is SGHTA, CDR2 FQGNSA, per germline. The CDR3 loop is CASSLGGAGGREQFF. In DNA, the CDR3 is TGTGCCAGCAGCTTAGGCGGCGCGGGGGGGCGTGAGCAGTTCTTC.

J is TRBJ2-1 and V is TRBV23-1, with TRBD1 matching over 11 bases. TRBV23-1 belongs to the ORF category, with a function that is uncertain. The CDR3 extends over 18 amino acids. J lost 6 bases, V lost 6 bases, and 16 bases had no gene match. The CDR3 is CASRPGQGVYKLGNEQFF. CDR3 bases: TGCGCCAGCAGGCCGGGACAGGGGGTATACAAGTTGGGCAATGAGCAGTTCTTC.

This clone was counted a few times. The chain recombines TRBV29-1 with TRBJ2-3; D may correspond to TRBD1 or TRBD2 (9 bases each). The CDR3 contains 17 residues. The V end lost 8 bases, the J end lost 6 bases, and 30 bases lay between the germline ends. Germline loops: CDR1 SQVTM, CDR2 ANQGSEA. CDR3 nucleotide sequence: TGCAGCTCATCGACAGGGGGAGGCGGGAGGGCCTTTGATACGCAGTATTTT. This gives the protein CSSSTGGGGRAFDTQYF.

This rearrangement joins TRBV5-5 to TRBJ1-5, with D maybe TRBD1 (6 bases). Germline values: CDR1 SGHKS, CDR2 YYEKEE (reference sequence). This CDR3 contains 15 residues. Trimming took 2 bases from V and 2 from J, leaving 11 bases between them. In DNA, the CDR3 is TGTGCCAGCAGCTTACAGGGAGTCGGCAATCAGCCCCAGCATTTT. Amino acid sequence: CASSLQGVGNQPQHF.

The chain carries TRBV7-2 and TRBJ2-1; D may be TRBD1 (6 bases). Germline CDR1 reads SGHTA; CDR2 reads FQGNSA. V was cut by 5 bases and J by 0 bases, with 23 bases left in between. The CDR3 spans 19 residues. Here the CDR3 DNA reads TGTGCCAGCAGCCCAGGGGCCTTTGGCGGCCCCAGCTCCTACAATGAGCAGTTCTTC. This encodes CASSPGAFGGPSSYNEQFF.

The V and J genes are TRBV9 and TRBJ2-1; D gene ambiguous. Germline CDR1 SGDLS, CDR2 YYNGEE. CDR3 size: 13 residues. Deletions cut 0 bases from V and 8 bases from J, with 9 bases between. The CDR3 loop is CASSVGSDDEQFF. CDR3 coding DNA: TGTGCCAGCAGCGTAGGAAGCGATGATGAGCAGTTCTTC.

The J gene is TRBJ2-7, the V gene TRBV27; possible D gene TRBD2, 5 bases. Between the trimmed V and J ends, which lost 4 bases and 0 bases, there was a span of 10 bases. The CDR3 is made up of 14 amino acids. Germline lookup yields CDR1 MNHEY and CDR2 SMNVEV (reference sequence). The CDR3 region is CASSSTGFSYEQYF. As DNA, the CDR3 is TGTGCCAGCAGTTCAACGGGGTTCTCCTACGAGCAGTACTTC.

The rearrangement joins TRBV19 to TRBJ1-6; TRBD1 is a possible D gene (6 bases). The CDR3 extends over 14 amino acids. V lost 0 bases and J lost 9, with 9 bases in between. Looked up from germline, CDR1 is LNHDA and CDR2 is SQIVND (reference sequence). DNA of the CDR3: TGTGCCAGTAGTATAGAACAGGGTGCTTCACCCCTCCACTTT. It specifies CASSIEQGASPLHF.

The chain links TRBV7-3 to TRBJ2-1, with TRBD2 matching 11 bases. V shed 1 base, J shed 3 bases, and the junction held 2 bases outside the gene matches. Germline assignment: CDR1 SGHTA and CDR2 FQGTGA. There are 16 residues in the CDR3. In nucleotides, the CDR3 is TGTGCCAGCAGCTTAATGACTAGCGGGGACTACAATGAGCAGTTCTTC. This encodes CASSLMTSGDYNEQFF.

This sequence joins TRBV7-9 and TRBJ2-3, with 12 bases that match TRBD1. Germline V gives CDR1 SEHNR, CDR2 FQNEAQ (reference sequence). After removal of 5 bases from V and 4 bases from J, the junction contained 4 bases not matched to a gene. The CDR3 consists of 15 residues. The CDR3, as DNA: TGTGCCAGCAGCCCCGGGACAGGGGGCCCAGATACGCAGTATTTT. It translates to CASSPGTGGPDTQYF.

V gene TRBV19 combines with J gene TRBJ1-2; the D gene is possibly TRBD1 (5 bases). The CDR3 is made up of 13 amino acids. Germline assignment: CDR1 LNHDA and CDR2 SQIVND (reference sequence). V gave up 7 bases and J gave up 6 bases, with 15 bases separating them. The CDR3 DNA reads TGTGCCAGTAACCCCCGCAGGGAAGATGGCTACACCTTC. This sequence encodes CASNPRREDGYTF.

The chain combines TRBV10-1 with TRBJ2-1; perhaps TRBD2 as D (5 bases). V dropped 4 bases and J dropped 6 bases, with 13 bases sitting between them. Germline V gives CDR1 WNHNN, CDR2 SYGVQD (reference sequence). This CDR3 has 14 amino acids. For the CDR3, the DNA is TGCGCCAGCAGTGTGGAGCCGAGGGTCAATGAGCAGTTCTTC. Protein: CASSVEPRVNEQFF.

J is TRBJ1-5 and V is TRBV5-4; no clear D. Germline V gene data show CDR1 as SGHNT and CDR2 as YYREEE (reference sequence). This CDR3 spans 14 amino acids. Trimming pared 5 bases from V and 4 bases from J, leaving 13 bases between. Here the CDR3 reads CASSPGPGNQPQHF. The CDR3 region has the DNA TGTGCCAGCAGTCCTGGTCCGGGAAATCAGCCCCAGCATTTT.

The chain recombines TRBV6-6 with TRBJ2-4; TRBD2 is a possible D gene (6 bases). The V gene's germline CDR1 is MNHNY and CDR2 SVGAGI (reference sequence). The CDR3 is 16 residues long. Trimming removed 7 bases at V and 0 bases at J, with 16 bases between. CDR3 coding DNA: TGTGCCAGCAACTCGCGGGGCAGCATAGCCAAAAACATTCAGTACTTC. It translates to CASNSRGSIAKNIQYF.

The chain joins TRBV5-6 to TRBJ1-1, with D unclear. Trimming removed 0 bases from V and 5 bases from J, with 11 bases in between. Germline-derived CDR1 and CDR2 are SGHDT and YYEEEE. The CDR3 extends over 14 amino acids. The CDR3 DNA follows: TGTGCCAGCAGCTTGGTGGGCCAGAAGACTGAAGCTTTCTTT. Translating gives CASSLVGQKTEAFF.

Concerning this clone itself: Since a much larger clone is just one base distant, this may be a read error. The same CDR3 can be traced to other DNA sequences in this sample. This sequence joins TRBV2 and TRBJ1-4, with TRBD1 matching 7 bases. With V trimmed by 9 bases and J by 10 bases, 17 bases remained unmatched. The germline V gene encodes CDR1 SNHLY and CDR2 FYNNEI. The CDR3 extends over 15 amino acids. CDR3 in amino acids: CASSPGTVNGGKLFF. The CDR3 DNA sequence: TGTGCCAGTAGTCCCGGGACAGTAAATGGAGGAAAACTGTTTTTT.

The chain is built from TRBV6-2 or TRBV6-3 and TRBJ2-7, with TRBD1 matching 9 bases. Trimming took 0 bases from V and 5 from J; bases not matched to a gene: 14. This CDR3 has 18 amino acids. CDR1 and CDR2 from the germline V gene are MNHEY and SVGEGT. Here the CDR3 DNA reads TGTGCCAGCAGTTACTCGATTGTTGAGGGACAGGGCTACGACGAGCAGTACTTC. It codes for CASSYSIVEGQGYDEQYF.

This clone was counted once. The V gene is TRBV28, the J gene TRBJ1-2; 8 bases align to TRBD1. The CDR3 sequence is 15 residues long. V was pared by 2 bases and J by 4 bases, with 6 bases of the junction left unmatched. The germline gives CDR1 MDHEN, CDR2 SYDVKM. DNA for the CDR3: TGTGCCAGCAGTTTACGCAGGGGGCTAGGCTATGGCTACACCTTC. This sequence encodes CASSLRRGLGYGYTF.

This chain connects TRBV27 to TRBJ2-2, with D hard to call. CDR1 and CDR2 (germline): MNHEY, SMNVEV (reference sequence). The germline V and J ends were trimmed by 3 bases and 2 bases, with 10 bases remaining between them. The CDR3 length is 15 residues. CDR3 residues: CASSLTAANTGELFF. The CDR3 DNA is TGTGCCAGCAGTTTGACCGCGGCCAACACCGGGGAGCTGTTTTTT.